One sample yielded the 32 T cell receptor beta chains listed below, sequenced in a study of regulatory T cells in long-lasting Graves disease (dated by TCRdb to about 2021). This specimen's time point label, per the study, means: newly diagnosed GD, antithyroid drugs for less than 3 months. RNA was extracted from PBMCs in TRIzol for both TCR sequencing and RNA sequencing. Libraries were constructed by multiplex PCR. The sequencer was an Illumina HiSeq 4000. TCR beta libraries were built with iRepertoire HTBI primers and Arm-PCR amplification of CDR3 regions. TCRdb reprocessing: public reads trimmed at Q25 with fastp, clones called with MiXCR, in-frame beta chains kept. Rows with a matching CDR3 protein are joined into one entry that keeps the most common DNA and genes. This sample comprises roughly 500,000 distinct CDR3 sequences, about 14% of them detected only once. The top ten hold roughly a tenth of the sample.

This same sample was also part of a study on T cells in Graves' hyperthyroidism and ophthalmopathy.

The sample was peripheral blood mononuclear cells (PBMCs), taken at new diagnosis, from a patient treated with antithyroid drugs. Receptors were obtained from a man in his thirties or forties with Graves disease. Donor details come from another sample of the same person, matched by shared clones.

Remarks on this clonotype: This likely reflects a read error, since a far larger clone is one base away. The rearrangement joins TRBV2 to TRBJ2-1, with D tentatively TRBD2 (5 bases). The germline CDR1 and CDR2 sequences are SNHLY and FYNNEI. The CDR3 is made up of 14 amino acids. V was trimmed by 6 bases and J by 4 bases, leaving 13 bases between them. The DNA of the CDR3 is TGTGCCAGCAGGTTAGACCGGAGGTACAATGAGCAGTTCTTC. As protein: CASRLDRRYNEQFF.

The chain combines TRBV9 with TRBJ2-5; D is possibly TRBD1 (5 bases). The CDR3 has 12 amino acids. Between the trimmed V and J ends, which lost 1 base and 9 bases, there was a span of 10 bases. Germline values: CDR1 SGDLS, CDR2 YYNGEE. The CDR3 region is CASSVRGGSQYF. CDR3 bases: TGTGCCAGCAGCGTAAGGGGTGGGTCCCAGTACTTC.

The chain has TRBV6-6 and TRBJ2-2; 8 bases are a match to TRBD2. Trimming took 0 bases from V and 5 from J; bases not matched to a gene: 8. From germline, CDR1 is MNHNY and CDR2 SVGAGI (reference sequence). The CDR3 is made up of 17 amino acids. Here the CDR3 reads CASSYSIRGTRTGELFF. CDR3 in DNA: TGTGCCAGCAGTTACTCGATCCGCGGGACTAGGACCGGGGAGCTGTTTTTT.

At least ten counts were recorded for this clonotype. This chain joins TRBV5-1 and TRBJ2-3; D not certain. The germline V gene encodes CDR1 SGHRS and CDR2 YFSETQ. This CDR3 region has 14 residues. Trimming removed 0 bases from V and 4 bases from J, with 9 bases in between. The CDR3 sequence is CASSLGPNPDTQYF. CDR3 DNA sequence: TGCGCCAGCAGCTTGGGACCTAATCCAGATACGCAGTATTTT.

This clonotype appeared many times. V is TRBV12-3 or TRBV12-4 and J is TRBJ1-1; maybe TRBD1 (6 bases). CDR3 size: 14 residues. Trimming shortened V by 6 bases and J by 4 bases, and 15 bases separated the two germline ends. The CDR3 protein is CASSIQGSITEAFF. CDR3 in DNA: TGTGCCAGCAGCATACAGGGTTCCATCACTGAAGCTTTCTTT.

This clonotype has just a few counts. J is TRBJ1-3 and V is TRBV9; TRBD1 agrees at 9 bases. The length of the CDR3 is 18 residues. The trim removed 0 bases at V and 2 bases at J, leaving 9 bases unmatched. Germline V gene data show CDR1 as SGDLS and CDR2 as YYNGEE. This CDR3 is CASSVEAGQGFTGNTIYF. The DNA for the CDR3 is TGTGCCAGCAGCGTAGAGGCCGGACAGGGGTTCACTGGAAACACCATATATTTT.

V and J are TRBV5-1 and TRBJ2-5, with a possible D match to TRBD1 (5 bases). With 2 bases removed from V and 9 bases from J, the gap between germline ends came to 14 bases. The germline V gene has CDR1 SGHRS and CDR2 YFSETQ. This CDR3 has 13 residues. The CDR3 DNA reads TGCGCCAGCAGCTTACCAGGGTCGGAGCCCCAGTACTTC. Translating it yields CASSLPGSEPQYF.

This clonotype showed up many times. The rearrangement joins TRBV20-1 to TRBJ2-5, with 11 bases matching TRBD2. Germline trimming cut 5 bases from V and 1 base from J; bases unmatched to any gene: 9. Germline assignment: CDR1 DFQATT and CDR2 SNEGSKA (reference sequence). CDR3 length equals 16 residues. Written as DNA, the CDR3 is TGCAGTGCTCCCCCGGGACTAGCGGACCTCCAAGAGACCCAGTACTTC. Amino acids: CSAPPGLADLQETQYF.

On this clonotype: A much larger clone lies a single base off, so this may be a read error. The V call is TRBV7-8, the J call TRBJ1-1, with a tentative D call TRBD1 (6 bases). Looked up from germline, CDR1 is SGHVS and CDR2 is FQNEAQ. This CDR3 contains 15 residues. This CDR3 is CTSSSLGQRSGEAFF. Here the CDR3 DNA reads TGTACCAGCAGCTCTTTGGGACAACGCTCCGGTGAAGCTTTCTTT.

This clonotype has at least ten counts. This chain connects TRBV10-3 to TRBJ1-2, with a tentative D call TRBD1 (6 bases). There are 13 residues in the CDR3. The V gene lost 0 bases and the J gene lost 6 bases, with 8 bases spanning the gap. The V gene's germline CDR1 is ENHRY and CDR2 SYGVKD. The CDR3 is CAISESAGDGYTF. The CDR3, as DNA: TGTGCCATCAGTGAGTCGGCAGGGGATGGCTACACCTTC.

The table lists this clonotype with many counts. This chain links TRBV6-1 with TRBJ2-1; a possible D gene is TRBD2 (6 bases). CDR3 length: 15 residues. Deletions cut 8 bases from V and 0 bases from J, with 14 bases between. In germline, CDR1 is MNHNS, CDR2 SASEGT. CDR3 loop: CASHRRGSSYNEQFF. The CDR3 region has the DNA TGTGCCAGCCATAGACGGGGGAGCTCCTACAATGAGCAGTTCTTC.

This clonotype was counted at least ten times. The J gene is TRBJ2-7, the V gene TRBV5-5, with D uncertain. Germline loops: CDR1 SGHKS, CDR2 YYEKEE (reference sequence). Trimming took off 4 bases at V and 2 bases at J, with 10 bases between the two ends. The CDR3 loop spans 13 amino acids. The CDR3 DNA is TGTGCCAGCAGCCCGCCTCCCCCCTACGAGCAGTACTTC. Translated: CASSPPPPYEQYF.

This clonotype occurred many times. V gene TRBV20-1 combines with J gene TRBJ2-1; TRBD2 might be the D (6 bases). Trimming left V 0 bases short and J 4 bases short, with 16 bases between. This CDR3 has 16 amino acids. From germline, CDR1 is DFQATT and CDR2 SNEGSKA (reference sequence). CDR3: CSARDLYVGSYNEQFF. The CDR3 DNA is TGCAGTGCTAGAGACCTATACGTCGGGAGTTACAATGAGCAGTTCTTC.

This clonotype was seen repeatedly, ten times or more. V and J are TRBV6-1 and TRBJ2-2; 7 bases agree with TRBD1. Per the germline V gene, CDR1 is MNHNS and CDR2 is SASEGT. The J segment lost 1 base and the V segment lost 10 bases, leaving 3 bases of the junction unmatched. The CDR3 covers 13 residues. The CDR3 sequence is CATRQGNTGELFF. CDR3 DNA sequence: TGTGCCACGAGACAGGGGAACACCGGGGAGCTGTTTTTT.

The DNA for the CDR3 is TGTGCCAGTAGTTTCTCTCGGACAGGGCGAAAACTGTTTTTT. It codes for CASSFSRTGRKLFF. This sequence joins TRBV19 and TRBJ1-4; 8 nucleotides line up with TRBD1. Germline V CDR1 and CDR2: LNHDA, SQIVND (reference sequence). The CDR3 contains 14 residues. With 5 bases clipped from V and 10 bases from J, the junction kept 9 bases outside the gene matches.

The sample holds many counts of this clonotype. CDR3 sequence: CASSLVRDTQYF. In DNA, the CDR3 is TGTGCCAGCAGCTTAGTCCGAGATACGCAGTATTTT. The chain recombines TRBV11-2 with TRBJ2-3; D gene uncertain. The V and J ends lost 1 base and 5 bases respectively, with 4 bases between them. CDR3 length: 12 residues. Germline V CDR1 and CDR2: SGHAT, FQNNGV.

The chain links TRBV11-2 to TRBJ1-2; TRBD1 matches at 7 bases. Germline V gene lookup returns CDR1 SGHAT and CDR2 FQNNGV. V dropped 5 bases and J dropped 4; count of bases not matched to a gene: 7. CDR3 length equals 14 residues. The CDR3 bases are TGTGCCAGCAGCCCGCCGGGACAGATCTATGGCTACACCTTC. This translates into CASSPPGQIYGYTF. Using reference TRBV11-2 and TRBJ1-2 for the parts outside the CDR3, the full variable domain is EAGVAQSPRYKIIEKRQSVAFWCNPISGHATLYWYQQILGQGPKLLIQFQNNGVVDDSQLPKDRFSAERLKGVDSTLKIQPAKLEDSAVYLCASSPPGQIYGYTFGSGTRLTVV.

The CDR3: CATSDALGYNSPLHF. CDR3 DNA: TGTGCCACCAGTGATGCCCTCGGTTATAATTCACCCCTCCACTTT. V and J are TRBV24-1 and TRBJ1-6; D is undetermined. CDR3 length equals 15 residues. The V gene's germline CDR1 is KGHDR and CDR2 SFDVKD. Deletions cut 3 bases from V and 4 bases from J, with 9 bases between.

For this clonotype: Since a much larger clone is just one base distant, this may be a read error. The V and J genes are TRBV18 and TRBJ2-1, with D perhaps given as TRBD1 or TRBD2 (5 bases each). This CDR3 region has 16 residues. The germline V and J ends were trimmed by 0 bases and 2 bases, with 11 bases remaining between them. The germline gives CDR1 KGHSH, CDR2 LQKENI. Here the CDR3 reads CASSPPRGRTYNEQFF. The CDR3 DNA sequence: TGTGCCAGCTCACCACCGAGGGGAAGGACCTACAATGAGCAGTTCTTC.

This clonotype was counted many times. J is TRBJ2-3 and V is TRBV20-1; the D gene is possibly TRBD1 (6 bases). The germline V and J ends were trimmed by 8 bases and 0 bases, with 18 bases remaining between them. The V gene's germline CDR1 is DFQATT and CDR2 SNEGSKA (reference sequence). The CDR3 runs 15 residues. In nucleotides, the CDR3 is TGCAGTTCCCCCGGGACACACTCTAGCACAGATACGCAGTATTTT. Its protein is CSSPGTHSSTDTQYF.

The chain links TRBV19 to TRBJ1-5; no reliable D call. V shed 6 bases and J shed 5 bases, with 17 bases lying between them. This CDR3 has 15 amino acids. Germline-derived CDR1 and CDR2 are LNHDA and SQIVND (reference sequence). CDR3 residues: CASRRLDRGHQPQHF. The CDR3 DNA reads TGTGCCAGTAGGAGGTTAGATCGTGGGCATCAGCCCCAGCATTTT.

This clonotype was found a few times. In DNA form, the CDR3 reads TGTGCCAGCAGCTTAGGAGGTATTAGCGGGAGTGTCCGATACGTCTCCTACGAGCAGTACTTC. It specifies CASSLGGISGSVRYVSYEQYF. This chain uses TRBV11-2 with TRBJ2-7, with 9 bases that match TRBD2. This CDR3 has 21 amino acids. J lost 0 bases, V lost 1 base, and 19 bases had no gene match. From germline, CDR1 is SGHAT and CDR2 FQNNGV.

The chain employs TRBV12-3 or TRBV12-4 and TRBJ2-6; tentatively, D is TRBD1 (5 bases). CDR3 size: 15 residues. V lost 2 bases to trimming and J lost 3 bases, with 8 bases between them. CDR3 nucleotides: TGTGCCAGCAGTTTATTCAGGGATGGGGCCAACGTCCTGACTTTC. Its protein is CASSLFRDGANVLTF.

This clonotype was recorded at least ten times. This chain links TRBV9 with TRBJ2-5, with 9 positions matching TRBD2. Unmatched junction bases numbered 10, after V lost 5 bases and J lost 5 bases. The CDR3 totals 15 residues. Germline CDR1 is SGDLS and CDR2 is YYNGEE. The CDR3 is CASSDLAGGPETQYF. CDR3 nucleotides: TGTGCCAGCAGTGACCTGGCGGGAGGGCCCGAGACCCAGTACTTC. The whole variable domain, filled in from reference TRBV9 and TRBJ2-5, reads DSGVTQTPKHLITATGQRVTLRCSPRSGDLSVYWYQQSLDQGLQFLIQYYNGEERAKGNILERFSAQQFPDLHSELNLSSLELGDSALYFCASSDLAGGPETQYFGPGTRLLVL.

V gene TRBV12-3 or TRBV12-4 combines with J gene TRBJ1-1, with TRBD1 matching 11 bases. After removal of 5 bases from V and 4 bases from J, the junction contained 9 bases not matched to a gene. The CDR3 runs to 16 residues. Here the CDR3 DNA reads TGTGCCAGCAGTCCGACAGGACAGGGGGCGCTCACTGAAGCTTTCTTT. This translates into CASSPTGQGALTEAFF.

At least ten counts were recorded for this clonotype. This chain uses TRBV27 with TRBJ2-1, with D uncertain. The CDR3 sequence is 16 residues long. Trimming left V 4 bases short and J 4 bases short, with 17 bases between. CDR1 MNHEY and CDR2 SMNVEV come from the germline V gene (reference sequence). CDR3 residues: CASSSFSQVPYNEQFF. The CDR3 DNA sequence: TGTGCCAGCAGTTCCTTTAGCCAGGTCCCTTACAATGAGCAGTTCTTC.

This clonotype was seen only a few times. V usage is TRBV6-4 and J usage is TRBJ2-2, with 10 positions matching TRBD2. Germline loops: CDR1 MRHNA, CDR2 SNTAGT. V trimming: 5 bases; J trimming: 7 bases; junction bases outside the gene matches: 7. There are 15 residues in the CDR3. CDR3 sequence reads: CASSLTLAGNGELFF. CDR3 DNA sequence: TGTGCCAGCAGTCTAACACTAGCGGGAAACGGGGAGCTGTTTTTT.

This clonotype was seen ten or more times. This sequence joins TRBV2 and TRBJ1-2; weak D call: TRBD1 (5 bases). Trimming stripped 6 bases from V and 8 bases from J, with 16 bases between. Germline lookup yields CDR1 SNHLY and CDR2 FYNNEI. The CDR3 is made up of 13 amino acids. The CDR3: CASSATSGRGYTF. DNA of the CDR3: TGTGCCAGCAGCGCGACCTCAGGGCGAGGCTACACCTTC.

The chain carries TRBV10-3 and TRBJ2-5; possible D gene TRBD2, 5 bases. In germline, CDR1 is ENHRY, CDR2 SYGVKD. The CDR3 is 14 amino acids. Trimming removed 8 bases from V and 3 bases from J, with 16 bases in between. The CDR3 reads CAIRGTGLKETQYF. Written as DNA, the CDR3 is TGTGCCATCCGGGGTACCGGACTCAAAGAGACCCAGTACTTC.

The rearrangement joins TRBV6-5 to TRBJ1-3; D uncertain. Trimming took 0 bases from V and 3 from J, leaving 3 bases between them. This CDR3 has 13 residues. Per the germline V gene, CDR1 is MNHEY and CDR2 is SVGAGI. The CDR3 nucleotides read TGTGCCAGCAGTTACTCGAATGGAAACACCATATATTTT. Protein product: CASSYSNGNTIYF.

The chain carries TRBV6-1 and TRBJ1-6; no definite D call. The germline gives CDR1 MNHNS, CDR2 SASEGT. The CDR3 runs to 15 residues. The V end was cut by 1 base, the J end by 6 bases, with 10 bases between. For the CDR3, the DNA is TGTGCCAGCAGTGAAGTGTTCGGACCTAATTCACCCCTCCACTTT. Its translation is CASSEVFGPNSPLHF.

The CDR3 nucleotides read TGTGCCAGCAGTCGAACGTTGGGCAGCAATCAGCCCCAGCATTTT. It yields the protein CASSRTLGSNQPQHF. The J gene is TRBJ1-5, the V gene TRBV6-1; D is ambiguous. This CDR3 has 15 amino acids. Germline assignment: CDR1 MNHNS and CDR2 SASEGT. With 5 bases removed from V and 1 base from J, the gap between germline ends came to 12 bases.